These T cell receptor beta chains were read from a single sample in a study of cytomegalovirus exposure and HLA in healthy donors. Clones were sequenced by immunoSEQ multiplex PCR, and TCRdb holds only the in-frame ones, with some missing. This sample contains 85,000 to 110,000 clones. Specimen: PBMCs. Source of these receptors: a man aged 40-49 years in good health and CMV-seronegative. CDR3s include the opening cysteine and the closing phenylalanine or tryptophan. The order of the fields is V gene, J gene, D gene, CDR3 DNA, CDR3 protein. A D gene is named only where the DNA matches it firmly.

v_call: TRBV27; j_call: TRBJ2-3; d_call: -; cdr3_nt: TGTGCCAGCAGTTTAGGGGGGGGCAGGGTAGATACGCAGTATTTT; cdr3_aa: CASSLGGGRVDTQYF
v_call: TRBV9; j_call: TRBJ1-6; d_call: TRBD1; cdr3_nt: TGTGCCAGCAGCGTAGAAGGGACAGCCAATTCACCCCTCCACTTT; cdr3_aa: CASSVEGTANSPLHF
v_call: TRBV28; j_call: TRBJ2-1; d_call: -; cdr3_nt: TGTGCCAGCAGTTTCCTGGGCAGGGAAATATACAATGAGCAGTTCTTC; cdr3_aa: CASSFLGREIYNEQFF
v_call: TRBV11-2; j_call: TRBJ2-7; d_call: TRBD1; cdr3_nt: TGTGCCAGCAGCTATATGCCGGGACAGGGCAATTACGAGCAGTACTTC; cdr3_aa: CASSYMPGQGNYEQYF
v_call: TRBV9; j_call: TRBJ1-3; d_call: -; cdr3_nt: TGTGCCAGCAGCGTAGGTCCAGGGCCAACCCTTTTCTCTGGAAACACCATATATTTT; cdr3_aa: CASSVGPGPTLFSGNTIYF
v_call: TRBV5-6; j_call: TRBJ2-7; d_call: TRBD1; cdr3_nt: TGTGCCAGCAGCTTTGGCTCACAGGGGCTCGAGCAGTACTTC; cdr3_aa: CASSFGSQGLEQYF
v_call: TRBV7-9; j_call: TRBJ1-4; d_call: -; cdr3_nt: TGTGCCAGCAGCTCCCAGGGTAGGGGAGGTGAAAAACTGTTTTTT; cdr3_aa: CASSSQGRGGEKLFF
v_call: TRBV14; j_call: TRBJ2-1; d_call: TRBD2; cdr3_nt: TGTGCCAGCAGCCAAGAGAGCGGGAGGGCCGTAAATGAGCAGTTCTTC; cdr3_aa: CASSQESGRAVNEQFF
v_call: TRBV9; j_call: TRBJ2-1; d_call: -; cdr3_nt: TGTGCCAGCAGCGTGCGGGCGACTCCCTACAATGAGCAGTTCTTC; cdr3_aa: CASSVRATPYNEQFF
v_call: TRBV18; j_call: TRBJ2-5; d_call: TRBD1; cdr3_nt: TGTGCCAGCTCACCGACAGGGGCTGAAGAGACCCAGTACTTC; cdr3_aa: CASSPTGAEETQYF
v_call: TRBV11-3; j_call: TRBJ2-2; d_call: TRBD2; cdr3_nt: TGTGCCAGCAGCTTCGGGCTAGCGGGAGGTACCGGGGAGCTGTTTTTT; cdr3_aa: CASSFGLAGGTGELFF
v_call: TRBV11-2; j_call: TRBJ1-1; d_call: TRBD1; cdr3_nt: TGTGCCAGCAGCTTAAGGGGGCAGCCTATAGGTACTGAAGCTTTCTTT; cdr3_aa: CASSLRGQPIGTEAFF
v_call: TRBV7-2; j_call: TRBJ2-7; d_call: TRBD1; cdr3_nt: TGTGCCAGCAGCCTCACTTGGACAGGGTCCTACGAGCAGTACTTC; cdr3_aa: CASSLTWTGSYEQYF
v_call: TRBV19; j_call: TRBJ2-5; d_call: -; cdr3_nt: TGTGCCAGTAGTGCTAGCCAAGAGACCCAGTACTTC; cdr3_aa: CASSASQETQYF
v_call: TRBV19; j_call: TRBJ2-6; d_call: TRBD1; cdr3_nt: TGTGCCAGTAGTATACCCCGCTTGACAGGGAAGGGTGGGGCCAACGTCCTGACTTTC; cdr3_aa: CASSIPRLTGKGGANVLTF
v_call: TRBV10-3; j_call: TRBJ1-1; d_call: TRBD1; cdr3_nt: TGTGCCATCGGACAGGGGGGGAACACTGAAGCTTTCTTT; cdr3_aa: CAIGQGGNTEAFF
v_call: TRBV6-5; j_call: TRBJ2-1; d_call: -; cdr3_nt: TGTGCCAGCAGTTACTCCAGAGGGGGCAATGAGCAGTTCTTC; cdr3_aa: CASSYSRGGNEQFF
v_call: TRBV15; j_call: TRBJ1-1; d_call: -; cdr3_nt: TGTGCCACCAGCAGAGGGGAGACGAACACTGAAGCTTTCTTT; cdr3_aa: CATSRGETNTEAFF
v_call: TRBV28; j_call: TRBJ2-3; d_call: -; cdr3_nt: TGTGCCAGCAGCACCCAGGCGGGTGGCACAGATACGCAGTATTTT; cdr3_aa: CASSTQAGGTDTQYF
v_call: TRBV30; j_call: TRBJ2-5; d_call: TRBD1; cdr3_nt: TGTGCCTGGAACGGTCCGGGACAGGAGCAAGAGACCCAGTACTTC; cdr3_aa: CAWNGPGQEQETQYF
v_call: TRBV5-8; j_call: TRBJ2-4; d_call: TRBD2; cdr3_nt: TGTGCCAGCAGTCTTACTAGGGAGGGGCTAGCCAAAAACATTCAGTACTTC; cdr3_aa: CASSLTREGLAKNIQYF
v_call: TRBV19; j_call: TRBJ2-1; d_call: TRBD1; cdr3_nt: TGTGCCAGTAGTATAGCCCCGGGACAGGGGGCTTCTACCTACAATGAGCAGTTCTTC; cdr3_aa: CASSIAPGQGASTYNEQFF
v_call: TRBV9; j_call: TRBJ1-3; d_call: -; cdr3_nt: TGTGCCAGCAGCGTAGAAGGGAGCGGAAACACCATATATTTT; cdr3_aa: CASSVEGSGNTIYF
v_call: TRBV30; j_call: TRBJ1-4; d_call: -; cdr3_nt: TGTGCCTGGAGTCGGTTGGAAAAACTGTTTTTT; cdr3_aa: CAWSRLEKLFF
v_call: TRBV7-2; j_call: TRBJ2-1; d_call: TRBD2; cdr3_nt: TGTGCCAGCAGCTTACGGATTCGGGCTAGCGGGGGTAATGAGCAGTTCTTC; cdr3_aa: CASSLRIRASGGNEQFF
v_call: TRBV14; j_call: TRBJ2-2; d_call: TRBD1; cdr3_nt: TGTGCCAGCAGCCGGGACAGGGGGGCCGGGGAGCTGTTTTTT; cdr3_aa: CASSRDRGAGELFF
v_call: TRBV19; j_call: TRBJ2-7; d_call: -; cdr3_nt: TGTGCCAGTACCGAGATTTGGGGGGGCAATCCGAACTTCTACGAGCAGTACTTC; cdr3_aa: CASTEIWGGNPNFYEQYF
v_call: TRBV18; j_call: TRBJ1-2; d_call: -; cdr3_nt: TGTGCCAGCTCACTGGACGACGGGGATGGCTACACCTTC; cdr3_aa: CASSLDDGDGYTF
v_call: TRBV6-1; j_call: TRBJ1-3; d_call: -; cdr3_nt: TGTGCCAGCAGTGAAAACGGGGGGGCGCCCGGAAACACCATATATTTT; cdr3_aa: CASSENGGAPGNTIYF
v_call: TRBV5-1; j_call: TRBJ2-7; d_call: TRBD2; cdr3_nt: TGCGCCAGCAGCTCCCTAGCGGGTGACGAGCAGTACTTC; cdr3_aa: CASSSLAGDEQYF
v_call: TRBV7-2; j_call: TRBJ1-5; d_call: TRBD1; cdr3_nt: TGTGCCAGCAGCGGGGACAGCGATCAGCCCCAGCATTTT; cdr3_aa: CASSGDSDQPQHF
v_call: TRBV6-4; j_call: TRBJ2-1; d_call: TRBD1; cdr3_nt: TGTGCCAGCAGTGACCTCTCTGGGACAGGGAGGAATGAGCAGTTCTTC; cdr3_aa: CASSDLSGTGRNEQFF
v_call: TRBV28; j_call: TRBJ1-1; d_call: -; cdr3_nt: TGTGCCAGCAGCCCAAGACAGAGAGCTTTCTTT; cdr3_aa: CASSPRQRAFF
v_call: TRBV5-4; j_call: TRBJ2-3; d_call: TRBD2; cdr3_nt: TGTGCCAGCAGCGCGGGGACTAGCGGGAGGAATACAGATACGCAGTATTTT; cdr3_aa: CASSAGTSGRNTDTQYF
v_call: TRBV9; j_call: TRBJ2-3; d_call: -; cdr3_nt: TGTGCCAGCAATAGCCGGGACACTCTCACAGATACGCAGTATTTT; cdr3_aa: CASNSRDTLTDTQYF
v_call: TRBV6-1; j_call: TRBJ1-1; d_call: -; cdr3_nt: TGTGCCAGCATCCCCGGGGGGACGGAAGAAGCTTTCTTT; cdr3_aa: CASIPGGTEEAFF
v_call: TRBV2; j_call: TRBJ2-2; d_call: TRBD2; cdr3_nt: TGTGCCAGCAGTTCCCCGGGACTAGCGGTGAACACCGGGGAGCTGTTTTTT; cdr3_aa: CASSSPGLAVNTGELFF
v_call: TRBV10-2; j_call: TRBJ2-1; d_call: -; cdr3_nt: TGCGCCAGCAGTGAGTTTTGGACTCGGCCTGGAAATGAGCAGTTCTTC; cdr3_aa: CASSEFWTRPGNEQFF
v_call: TRBV23-1; j_call: TRBJ1-2; d_call: TRBD1; cdr3_nt: TGCGCCAGCAGTCAATCTCTCCGGGACAGGACCTATGGCTACACCTTC; cdr3_aa: CASSQSLRDRTYGYTF
v_call: TRBV18; j_call: TRBJ2-5; d_call: -; cdr3_nt: TGTGCCAGCTCACCCCCAGGGGAAGAGACCCAGTACTTC; cdr3_aa: CASSPPGEETQYF
v_call: TRBV6-5; j_call: TRBJ2-7; d_call: TRBD2; cdr3_nt: TGTGCCAGCAGTTACCACCGTCTCGGGGGGGAGCAGTACTTC; cdr3_aa: CASSYHRLGGEQYF
v_call: TRBV19; j_call: TRBJ1-4; d_call: TRBD1; cdr3_nt: TGTGCCAGTACCGGACAGGGCTTCGAAAAACTGTTTTTT; cdr3_aa: CASTGQGFEKLFF